This T cell receptor beta chain emerged from a study of blood T cell repertoires in COVID-19 (dated by TCRdb to about 2020). Notes on the research overall: Collaborator samples came from the United States, Italy and Spain and covered acute and convalescent phases of COVID-19. Samples were obtained from the ongoing ImmuneRACE study (first 160 participants) and from 950 to 1,500 subjects provided by 6 global collaborators. The repertoires were made available in a free public database intended to serve as a resource for research on the immune response to SARS-CoV-2. HLA class I and class II types, where available, came from metadata supplied by the sample provider rather than from assay-based typing. The dataset comprised deeply sampled blood TCRbeta repertoires from subjects exposed to, actively infected with, or recovered from COVID-19. The material from the prospective study consisted of cDNA or gDNA derived from T cells, B-cell-depleted T cells, or PBMCs. Sample metadata almost always included a de-identified subject ID, COVID-19 status, age in years and sex.

Results the study describes overall, beyond this receptor: The quantity of clinical and demographic metadata differed by source and by participant and was supplied without curation.

The immunoSEQ Assay, a bias-controlled multiplex PCR, was used to amplify TCRbeta CDR3 regions from genomic DNA. Turning to the authors' computational methods: Nucleated cell counts per sample were estimated from amplification of reference gene primers within the assay. Sequence reads were collapsed and filtered to measure the absolute abundance of every unique TCRbeta CDR3 rearrangement. For each sample, productive Simpson clonality was calculated as the square root of Simpson's diversity index over productive rearrangements. As stored in TCRdb, this immuneACCESS dataset retains in-frame rearrangements with V and J assigned. A fraction of the clones does not appear; measured against another copy, unresolved V genes explain less than half of the discrepancy, and the remainder lacks a known reason. Clone size and V and J calls were adopted from that table, with D and trimming inferred from the DNA. The sample data list 100,000 to 150,000 clones, and approximately 90% of these were observed just once. More than 2% of the sample belongs to the ten largest clones.

This clone appeared a single time. Its binding antigen is unknown. No much larger clone is present one base from it, and per-base qualities are unavailable. Collaborating institutions collected whole blood in K2EDTA tubes following their own protocols. Collaborator samples were shipped for TCRbeta analysis as frozen whole blood, isolated PBMCs, or DNA extracted from either sample type. The junction carries 16 bases between V and J, which are trimmed by 7 bases and 12 bases respectively. The CDR3 sequence holds 12 residues, the cysteine and phenylalanine included. The entry retains the CDR3 DNA only, 36 bases that are in frame from base 1.

The receptor comes from a woman in her 50s with acute or convalescent COVID-19. The rearrangement joined TRBV12-3 or TRBV12-4 to TRBJ2-1; perhaps TRBD2 is the D gene, with 5 bases matching. The material sequenced was peripheral blood. The CDR3 region: CASISSGTGQFF. The sequence in DNA is TGTGCCAGCATCTCTTCGGGAACGGGGCAGTTCTTC.